The following is a T cell receptor beta chain sequence with its context. The record originates from a study of cytomegalovirus exposure and HLA in healthy donors. This CDR3 contains 13 residues. The germline V gene has CDR1 SGHTA and CDR2 FQGTGA. The V gene lost 5 bases and the J gene lost 3 bases, with 9 bases spanning the gap. Amplification used 60 Vbeta primers and 13 Jbeta primers. Some clones are missing from TCRdb's copy, which holds only in-frame ones; the method was immunoSEQ multiplex PCR. The table records 150,000 to 200,000 clones, over 65% of them present only once. Sequenced input: PBMCs. This TCR was sampled from a man younger than 35 in good health and CMV-seronegative. The chain couples TRBV7-3 to TRBJ2-3; TRBD2 might be the D (6 bases). CDR3 region: CASSRGLTDTQYF. Written as DNA, the CDR3 is TGTGCCAGCAGCCGGGGACTTACAGATACGCAGTATTTT.